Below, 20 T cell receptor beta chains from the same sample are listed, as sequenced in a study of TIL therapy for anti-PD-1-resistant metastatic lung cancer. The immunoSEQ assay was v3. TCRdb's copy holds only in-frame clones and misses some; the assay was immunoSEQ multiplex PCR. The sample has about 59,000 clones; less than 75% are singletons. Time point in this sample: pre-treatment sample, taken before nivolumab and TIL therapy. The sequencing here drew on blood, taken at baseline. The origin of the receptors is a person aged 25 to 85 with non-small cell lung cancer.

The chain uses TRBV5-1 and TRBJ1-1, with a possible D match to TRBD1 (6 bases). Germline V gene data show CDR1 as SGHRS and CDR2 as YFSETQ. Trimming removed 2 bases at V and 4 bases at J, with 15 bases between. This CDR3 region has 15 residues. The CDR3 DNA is TGCGCCAGCAGCTTTGACAGGACCGGACTCACTGAAGCTTTCTTT. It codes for CASSFDRTGLTEAFF. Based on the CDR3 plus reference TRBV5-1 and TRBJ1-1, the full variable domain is KAGVTQTPRYLIKTRGQQVTLSCSPISGHRSVSWYQQTPGQGLQFLFEYFSETQRNKGNFPGRFSGRQFSNSRSEMNVSTLELGDSALYLCASSFDRTGLTEAFFGQGTRLTVV.

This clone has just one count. The CDR3 spells CASSSRRGDEAFF. CDR3 in DNA: TGTGCCAGCAGCTCGAGGAGGGGCGATGAAGCTTTCTTT. The chain recombines TRBV11-3 with TRBJ1-1, with D tentatively TRBD1 (5 bases). V was pared by 4 bases and J by 7 bases, with 13 bases between. This CDR3 has 13 residues. Germline V gene data show CDR1 as SGHNT and CDR2 as YENEEA.

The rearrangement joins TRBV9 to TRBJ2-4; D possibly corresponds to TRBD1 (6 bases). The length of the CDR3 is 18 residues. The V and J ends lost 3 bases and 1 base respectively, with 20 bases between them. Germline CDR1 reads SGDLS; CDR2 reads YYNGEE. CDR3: CASSAGAPGSYAKNIQYF. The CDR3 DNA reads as TGTGCCAGCAGCGCAGGGGCCCCGGGTTCTTACGCCAAAAACATTCAGTACTTC.

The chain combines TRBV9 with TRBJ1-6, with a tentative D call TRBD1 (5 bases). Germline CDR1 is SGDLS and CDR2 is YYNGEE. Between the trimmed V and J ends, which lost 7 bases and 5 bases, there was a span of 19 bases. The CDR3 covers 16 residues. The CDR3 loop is CASGRGGGPNNSPLHF. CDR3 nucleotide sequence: TGTGCCAGCGGGAGGGGTGGCGGCCCGAATAATTCACCCCTCCACTTT.

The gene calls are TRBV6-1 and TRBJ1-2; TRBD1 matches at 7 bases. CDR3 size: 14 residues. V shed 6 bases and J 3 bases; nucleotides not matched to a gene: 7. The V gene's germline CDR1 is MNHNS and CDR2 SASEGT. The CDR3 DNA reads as TGTGCCAGCAGGAGGGACAGATCTTACTATGGCTACACCTTC. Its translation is CASRRDRSYYGYTF.

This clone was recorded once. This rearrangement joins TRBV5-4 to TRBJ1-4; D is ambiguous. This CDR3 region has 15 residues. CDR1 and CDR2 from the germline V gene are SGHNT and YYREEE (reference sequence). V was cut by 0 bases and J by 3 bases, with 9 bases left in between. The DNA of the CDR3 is TGTGCCAGCAGCTTGGGGGGAGCTGCTAATGAAAAACTGTTTTTT. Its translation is CASSLGGAANEKLFF.

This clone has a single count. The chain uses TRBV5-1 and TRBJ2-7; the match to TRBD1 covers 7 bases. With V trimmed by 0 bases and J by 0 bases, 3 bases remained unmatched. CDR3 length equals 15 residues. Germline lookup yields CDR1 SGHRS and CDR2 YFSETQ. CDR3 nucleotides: TGCGCCAGCAGCTTGGGACAGGGTCCCTCCTACGAGCAGTACTTC. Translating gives CASSLGQGPSYEQYF. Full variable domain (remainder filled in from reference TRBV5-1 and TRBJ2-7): KAGVTQTPRYLIKTRGQQVTLSCSPISGHRSVSWYQQTPGQGLQFLFEYFSETQRNKGNFPGRFSGRQFSNSRSEMNVSTLELGDSALYLCASSLGQGPSYEQYFGPGTRLTVT.

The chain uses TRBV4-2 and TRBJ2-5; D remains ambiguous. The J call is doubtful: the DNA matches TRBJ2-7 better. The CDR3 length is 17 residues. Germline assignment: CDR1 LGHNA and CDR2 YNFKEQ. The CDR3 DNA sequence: TGTGCCAGCAGCCAAGATATTTCTCCTGGAATTCTCTACGAGCAGTACTTC. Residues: CASSQDISPGILYEQYF.

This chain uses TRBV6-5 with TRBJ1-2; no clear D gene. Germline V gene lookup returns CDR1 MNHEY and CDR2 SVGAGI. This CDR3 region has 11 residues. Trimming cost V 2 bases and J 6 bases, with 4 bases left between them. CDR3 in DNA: TGTGCCAGCAGTTACGGCGATGGCTACACCTTC. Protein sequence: CASSYGDGYTF.

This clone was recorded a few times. Written as DNA, the CDR3 is TGCGCCAGCAGCCAGAACCCCAGCTACGAGCAGTACTTC. It codes for CASSQNPSYEQYF. The chain links TRBV4-3 to TRBJ2-7, with no clear D. Per the germline V gene, CDR1 is LGHNA and CDR2 is YSLEER. V lost 3 bases and J 3 bases, leaving 9 bases between the germline ends. The CDR3 has 13 amino acids.

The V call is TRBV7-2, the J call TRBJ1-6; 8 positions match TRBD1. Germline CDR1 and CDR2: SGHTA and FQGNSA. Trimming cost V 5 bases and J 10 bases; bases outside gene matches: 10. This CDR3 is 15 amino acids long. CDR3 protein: CASSRETGAQSPLHF. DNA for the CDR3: TGTGCCAGCAGCCGGGAGACAGGGGCGCAATCACCCCTCCACTTT.

The CDR3 DNA reads as TGTGCCAGCAGCTCGGGGACCATCAATGAGCAGTTCTTC. It is translated as CASSSGTINEQFF. The J gene is TRBJ2-1, the V gene TRBV7-2, with D possibly being TRBD1 or TRBD2 (5 bases each). The germline CDR1 and CDR2 sequences are SGHTA and FQGNSA. The CDR3 length is 13 residues. With 4 bases removed from V and 6 bases from J, the gap between germline ends came to 10 bases.

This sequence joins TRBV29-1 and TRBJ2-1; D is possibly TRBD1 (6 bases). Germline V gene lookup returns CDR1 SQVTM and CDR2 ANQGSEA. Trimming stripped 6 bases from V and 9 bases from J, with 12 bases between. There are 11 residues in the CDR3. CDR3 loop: CSVRQDGEQFF. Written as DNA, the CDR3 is TGCAGCGTGAGACAGGACGGTGAGCAGTTCTTC.

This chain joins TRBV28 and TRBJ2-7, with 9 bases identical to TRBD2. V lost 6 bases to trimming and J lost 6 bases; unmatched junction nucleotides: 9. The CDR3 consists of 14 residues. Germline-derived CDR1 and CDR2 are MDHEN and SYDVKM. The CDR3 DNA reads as TGTGCCAGCAGCCGCGGGGGGGATGTGCGCGAGCAGTACTTC. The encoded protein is CASSRGGDVREQYF.

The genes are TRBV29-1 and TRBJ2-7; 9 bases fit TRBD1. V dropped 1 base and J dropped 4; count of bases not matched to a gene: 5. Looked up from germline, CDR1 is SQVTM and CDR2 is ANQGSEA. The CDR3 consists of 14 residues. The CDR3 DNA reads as TGCAGCGTTGAAGGTGGACAGGGGCGGTACGAGCAGTACTTC. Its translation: CSVEGGQGRYEQYF.

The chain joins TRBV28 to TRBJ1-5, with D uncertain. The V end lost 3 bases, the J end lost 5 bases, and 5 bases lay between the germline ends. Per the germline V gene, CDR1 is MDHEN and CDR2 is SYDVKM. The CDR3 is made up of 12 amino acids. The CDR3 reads CASSFPDQPQHF. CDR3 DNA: TGTGCCAGCAGTTTCCCCGATCAGCCCCAGCATTTT.

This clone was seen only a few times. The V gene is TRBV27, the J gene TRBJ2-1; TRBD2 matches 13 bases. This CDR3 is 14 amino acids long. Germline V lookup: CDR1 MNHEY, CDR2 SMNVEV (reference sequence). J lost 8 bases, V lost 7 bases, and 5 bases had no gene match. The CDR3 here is CASKGLAGVDEQFF. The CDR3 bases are TGTGCCAGCAAAGGACTAGCGGGAGTAGATGAGCAGTTCTTC.

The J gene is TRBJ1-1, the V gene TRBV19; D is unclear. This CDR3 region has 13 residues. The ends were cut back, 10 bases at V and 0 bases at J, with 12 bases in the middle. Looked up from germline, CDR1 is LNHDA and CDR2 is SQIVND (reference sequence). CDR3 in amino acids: CAIRHPMNTEAFF. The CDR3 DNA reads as TGTGCCATCCGACACCCTATGAACACTGAAGCTTTCTTT.

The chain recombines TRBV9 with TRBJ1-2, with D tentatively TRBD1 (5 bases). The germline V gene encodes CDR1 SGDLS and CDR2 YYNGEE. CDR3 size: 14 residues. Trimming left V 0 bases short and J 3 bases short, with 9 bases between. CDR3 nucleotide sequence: TGTGCCAGCAGCGTAGCAGGGATCGACTATGGCTACACCTTC. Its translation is CASSVAGIDYGYTF.

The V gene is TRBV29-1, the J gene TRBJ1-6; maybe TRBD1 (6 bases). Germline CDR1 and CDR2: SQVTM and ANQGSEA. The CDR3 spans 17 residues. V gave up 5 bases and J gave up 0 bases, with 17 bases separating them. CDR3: CSVPDRSRGSYNSPLHF. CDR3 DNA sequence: TGCAGCGTTCCGGACAGATCGAGGGGCTCCTATAATTCACCCCTCCACTTT.